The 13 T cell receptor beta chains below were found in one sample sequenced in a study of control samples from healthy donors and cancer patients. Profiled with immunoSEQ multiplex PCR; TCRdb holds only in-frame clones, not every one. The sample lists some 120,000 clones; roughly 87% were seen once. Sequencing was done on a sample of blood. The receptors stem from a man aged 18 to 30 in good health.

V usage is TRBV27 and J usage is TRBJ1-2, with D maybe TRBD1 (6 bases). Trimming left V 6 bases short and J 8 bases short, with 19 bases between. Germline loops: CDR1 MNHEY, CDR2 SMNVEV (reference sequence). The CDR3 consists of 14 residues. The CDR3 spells CASSPANRVQGYTF. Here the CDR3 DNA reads TGTGCCAGCAGCCCCGCGAACAGGGTTCAGGGCTACACCTTC.

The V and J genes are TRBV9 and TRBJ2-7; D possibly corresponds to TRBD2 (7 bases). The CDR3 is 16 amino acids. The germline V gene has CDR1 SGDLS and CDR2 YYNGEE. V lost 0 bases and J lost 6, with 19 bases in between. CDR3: CASSVEEGGGFAEQYF. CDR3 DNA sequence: TGTGCCAGCAGCGTAGAGGAGGGAGGGGGTTTTGCCGAGCAGTACTTC.

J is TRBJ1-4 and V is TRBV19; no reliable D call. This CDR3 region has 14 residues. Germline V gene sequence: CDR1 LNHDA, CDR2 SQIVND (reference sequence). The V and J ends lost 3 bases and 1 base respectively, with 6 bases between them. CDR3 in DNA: TGTGCCAGTAGTATGGGCGTAACTAATGAAAAACTGTTTTTT. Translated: CASSMGVTNEKLFF. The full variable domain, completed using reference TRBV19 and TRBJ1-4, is DGGITQSPKYLFRKEGQNVTLSCEQNLNHDAMYWYRQDPGQGLRLIYYSQIVNDFQKGDIAEGYSVSREKKESFPLTVTSAQKNPTAFYLCASSMGVTNEKLFFGSGTQLSVL.

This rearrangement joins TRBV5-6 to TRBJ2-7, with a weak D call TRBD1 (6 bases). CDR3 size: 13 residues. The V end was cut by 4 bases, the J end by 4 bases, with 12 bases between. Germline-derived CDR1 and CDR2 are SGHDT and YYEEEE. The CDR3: CASSLQGRYEQYF. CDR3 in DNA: TGTGCCAGCAGCCTACAGGGTAGATACGAGCAGTACTTC.

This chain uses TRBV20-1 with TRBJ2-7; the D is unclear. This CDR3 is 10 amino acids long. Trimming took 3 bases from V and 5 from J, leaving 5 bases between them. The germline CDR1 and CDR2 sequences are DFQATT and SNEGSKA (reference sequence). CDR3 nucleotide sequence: TGCAGTGCTAGTAGTCACGAGCAGTACTTC. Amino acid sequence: CSASSHEQYF.

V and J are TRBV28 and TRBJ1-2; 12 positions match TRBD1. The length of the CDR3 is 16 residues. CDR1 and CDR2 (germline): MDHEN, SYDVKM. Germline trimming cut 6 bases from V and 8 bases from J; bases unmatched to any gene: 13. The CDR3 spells CASSLTDPGQGAGYTF. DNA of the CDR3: TGTGCCAGCAGCCTGACTGACCCGGGACAGGGGGCCGGCTACACCTTC.

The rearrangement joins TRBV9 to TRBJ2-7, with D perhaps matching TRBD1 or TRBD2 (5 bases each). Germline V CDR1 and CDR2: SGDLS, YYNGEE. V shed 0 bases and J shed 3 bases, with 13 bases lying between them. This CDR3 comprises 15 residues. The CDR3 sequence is CASSVDWGNYYEQYF. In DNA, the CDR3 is TGTGCCAGCAGCGTAGATTGGGGGAATTACTACGAGCAGTACTTC.

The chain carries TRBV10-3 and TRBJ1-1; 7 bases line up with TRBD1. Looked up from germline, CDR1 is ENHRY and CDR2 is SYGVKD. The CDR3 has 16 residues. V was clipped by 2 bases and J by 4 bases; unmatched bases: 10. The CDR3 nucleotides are TGTGCCATCAGTGAGACTATCACAGGGGTTGGCACTGAAGCTTTCTTT. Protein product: CAISETITGVGTEAFF.

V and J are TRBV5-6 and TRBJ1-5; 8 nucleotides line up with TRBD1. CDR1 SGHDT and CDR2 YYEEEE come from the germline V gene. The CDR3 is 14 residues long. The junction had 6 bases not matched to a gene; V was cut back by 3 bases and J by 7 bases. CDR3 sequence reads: CASSYGTGRQPQHF. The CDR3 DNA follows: TGTGCCAGCAGCTACGGGACAGGAAGGCAGCCCCAGCATTTT.

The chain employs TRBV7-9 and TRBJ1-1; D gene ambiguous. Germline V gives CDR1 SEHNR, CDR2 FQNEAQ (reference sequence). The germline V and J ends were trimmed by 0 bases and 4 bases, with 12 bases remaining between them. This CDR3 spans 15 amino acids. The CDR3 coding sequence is TGTGCCAGCAGCTTAGCAGGCGCCGGCGGCACTGAAGCTTTCTTT. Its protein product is CASSLAGAGGTEAFF.

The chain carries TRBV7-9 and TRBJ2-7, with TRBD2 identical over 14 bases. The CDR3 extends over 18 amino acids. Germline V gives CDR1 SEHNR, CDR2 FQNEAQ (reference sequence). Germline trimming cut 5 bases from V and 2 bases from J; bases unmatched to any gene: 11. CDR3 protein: CASSRGPGLAGDPYEQYF. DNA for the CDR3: TGTGCCAGCAGCCGGGGCCCGGGACTAGCGGGAGATCCCTACGAGCAGTACTTC.

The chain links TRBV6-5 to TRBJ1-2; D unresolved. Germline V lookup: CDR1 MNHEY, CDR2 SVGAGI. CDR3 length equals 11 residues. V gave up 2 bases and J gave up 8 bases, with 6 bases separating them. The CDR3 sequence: CASSYGRGYTF. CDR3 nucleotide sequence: TGTGCCAGCAGTTACGGGCGGGGCTACACCTTC.

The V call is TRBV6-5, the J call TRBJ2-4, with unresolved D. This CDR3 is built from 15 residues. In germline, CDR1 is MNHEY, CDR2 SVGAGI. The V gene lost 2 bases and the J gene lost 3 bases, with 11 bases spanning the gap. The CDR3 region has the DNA TGTGCCAGCAGTTACAGTGACAAAGGCAAAAACATTCAGTACTTC. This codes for CASSYSDKGKNIQYF.